This T cell receptor (beta chain) was recovered during a study of cytomegalovirus exposure and HLA in healthy donors. Study details: Genotyping showed roughly 81% of a few hundred donors falling in the Caucasian-associated ancestry cluster.

Overall study results and limits: Later analysis showed most CMV-associated TCR beta chains appearing HLA-restricted. Reports described diagnosis of cytomegalovirus status by the classifier as highly specific and sensitive.

This PCR relied on a set of 60 Vbeta primers and 13 Jbeta primers. The repertoire was sequenced with immunoSEQ multiplex PCR; TCRdb's copy has only in-frame clones and lacks some. The data contain approximately 140,000 clones, roughly 80% of them singletons. Comment on this clone: What it binds is unknown.

The source of this sequence is a female donor in good health and CMV-seronegative. Sequencing input: PBMCs.

CDR3 coding DNA: TGTGCCAGCAGTTTTGGTCACATGAACACTGAAGCTTTCTTT. Translating it yields CASSFGHMNTEAFF. V and J are TRBV27 and TRBJ1-1; D call uncertain. The length of the CDR3 is 14 residues. Germline CDR1 reads MNHEY; CDR2 reads SMNVEV (reference sequence). V was clipped by 3 bases and J by 0 bases, with 8 bases between them.